Following are 16 T cell receptor beta chains from one sample sequenced in a study of Graves' ophthalmopathy and Graves' hyperthyroidism. RNA transcripts served as template for amplifying TCR beta CDR3 sequences. The authors performed first-round RT-PCR with HTBI primers and then a second-round multiplex PCR. TCRdb fed the multiplex PCR reads into MiXCR, producing one record per CDR3 protein. The data contain approximately 700,000 distinct CDR3 sequences, approximately 40% of them seen just once; the ten biggest clones take up 35% to 55%. The specimen was peripheral blood. These receptors originate from an adult man with Graves' ophthalmopathy.

V is TRBV7-9 and J is TRBJ1-4; 7 nucleotides align to TRBD1. The V gene's germline CDR1 is SEHNR and CDR2 FQNEAQ (reference sequence). The trim removed 5 bases at V and 7 bases at J, leaving 7 bases unmatched. This CDR3 contains 14 residues. CDR3 nucleotide sequence: TGTGCCAGCAGCCTTCCCAGGGGGAGTGAAAAACTGTTTTTT. The encoded protein is CASSLPRGSEKLFF.

This clonotype was seen more than once but under ten times. CDR3 in DNA: TGTGCCAGCAGCGCCGGGACTAGCGGGAGTACTCACGAGCAGTACTTC. Its protein product is CASSAGTSGSTHEQYF. The chain combines TRBV11-1 with TRBJ2-7; 14 bases match TRBD2. The CDR3 loop spans 16 amino acids. From germline, CDR1 is SGHAT and CDR2 FQDESV (reference sequence). Trimming at V came to 5 bases and at J to 5 bases, leaving 8 bases not matched to a gene.

This clonotype was found a few times. This rearrangement joins TRBV5-1 to TRBJ2-5, with TRBD2 identical over 14 bases. Germline values: CDR1 SGHRS, CDR2 YFSETQ. This CDR3 is 15 amino acids long. V gave up 4 bases and J gave up 3 bases; unmatched junction bases: 2. The CDR3 DNA reads TGCGCCAGCAGCGGGGGACTAGCGGGAGAAGAGACCCAGTACTTC. Its translation is CASSGGLAGEETQYF.

This clonotype came up many times. The DNA for the CDR3 is TGTGCCAGCAGCCCGACAGGTCGCCAAGAGACCCAGTACTTC. This codes for CASSPTGRQETQYF. This rearrangement joins TRBV11-2 to TRBJ2-5; D is perhaps TRBD1 (6 bases). The CDR3 runs to 14 residues. In germline, CDR1 is SGHAT, CDR2 FQNNGV. The germline V and J ends were trimmed by 5 bases and 1 base, with 11 bases remaining between them.

This clonotype was counted at least ten times. The V call is TRBV20-1, the J call TRBJ2-5; 8 nucleotides agree with TRBD1. Per germline, CDR1 DFQATT and CDR2 SNEGSKA (reference sequence). The CDR3 covers 14 residues. J lost 7 bases, V lost 5 bases, and 12 bases had no gene match. CDR3 loop: CSAPPTGAPLTQYF. The CDR3 DNA sequence: TGCAGTGCTCCGCCGACAGGGGCGCCTTTGACCCAGTACTTC.

This chain links TRBV11-2 with TRBJ2-7, with D perhaps matching TRBD1 (6 bases). The germline CDR1 and CDR2 sequences are SGHAT and FQNNGV. The CDR3 is 13 residues long. With 7 bases removed from V and 5 bases from J, the gap between germline ends came to 15 bases. CDR3 protein: CASTNRVADEQYF. CDR3 nucleotide sequence: TGTGCCAGCACAAACAGGGTTGCGGACGAGCAGTACTTC.

J is TRBJ2-5 and V is TRBV20-1; weak D call: TRBD1 (5 bases). Trimming shortened V by 0 bases and J by 3 bases, and 14 bases separated the two germline ends. Germline lookup yields CDR1 DFQATT and CDR2 SNEGSKA (reference sequence). The CDR3 is made up of 15 amino acids. Here the CDR3 reads CSARDPPGFEETQYF. In nucleotides, the CDR3 is TGCAGTGCTAGAGATCCCCCAGGGTTCGAAGAGACCCAGTACTTC.

There are a few counts of this clonotype. The V and J genes are TRBV12-3 or TRBV12-4 and TRBJ2-5; TRBD1 matches 8 bases. The length of the CDR3 is 15 residues. The V and J ends lost 2 bases and 4 bases, in that order; junction bases with no gene match: 6. Written as DNA, the CDR3 is TGTGCCAGCAGTTTATTGGACAGGGATTCAGAGACCCAGTACTTC. Its protein product is CASSLLDRDSETQYF.

This clonotype was counted at least ten times. This chain connects TRBV29-1 to TRBJ1-1; TRBD1 is a possible D gene (6 bases). Germline V gene lookup returns CDR1 SQVTM and CDR2 ANQGSEA. Trimming shortened V by 4 bases and J by 1 base, and 10 bases separated the two germline ends. The CDR3 sequence is 13 residues long. The CDR3 nucleotides read TGCAGCGTTGGAGACAGGAAGAACACTGAAGCTTTCTTT. It is translated as CSVGDRKNTEAFF.

This clonotype was counted a few times. V gene TRBV7-9 combines with J gene TRBJ2-7; TRBD2 matches 11 bases. Germline CDR1 and CDR2: SEHNR and FQNEAQ (reference sequence). The length of the CDR3 is 17 residues. V lost 4 bases and J lost 3; bases outside the gene matches: 11. The CDR3 coding sequence is TGTGCCAGCAGCTCTCTACCAGGAACTAGCGGGAGCTACGAGCAGTACTTC. It codes for CASSSLPGTSGSYEQYF.

Note on this clonotype: A much larger clone differs by one base, so this may be a read error. The rearrangement uses TRBV9 and TRBJ1-6; no clear D gene. V lost 4 bases and J 8 bases, leaving 10 bases between the germline ends. The CDR3 has 13 residues. CDR1 and CDR2 from the germline V gene are SGDLS and YYNGEE. CDR3 in amino acids: CASSQVAHSPLHF. The CDR3 DNA reads TGTGCCAGCAGCCAAGTCGCACATTCACCCCTCCACTTT.

This clonotype was observed a few times. The chain couples TRBV5-5 to TRBJ2-7; a possible D gene is TRBD2 (5 bases). V lost 0 bases and J lost 3, with 10 bases in between. CDR3 length equals 14 residues. Looked up from germline, CDR1 is SGHKS and CDR2 is YYEKEE (reference sequence). The chain's CDR3 is CASSLDGMIYEQYF. The CDR3 DNA sequence: TGTGCCAGCAGCTTGGACGGGATGATCTACGAGCAGTACTTC.

This clonotype was detected ten times or more. This chain connects TRBV2 to TRBJ1-2; D perhaps matches TRBD1 (5 bases). The CDR3 contains 13 residues. The V end lost 8 bases, the J end lost 5 bases, and 15 bases lay between the germline ends. Germline CDR1 SNHLY, CDR2 FYNNEI. The CDR3 protein is CASGARADYGYTF. CDR3 bases: TGTGCCAGCGGGGCGAGAGCCGATTATGGCTACACCTTC.

The chain carries TRBV10-3 and TRBJ2-5; 8 bases match TRBD2. J gave up 1 base and V 10 bases, and 17 bases lay outside the gene matches. The CDR3 spans 17 residues. Germline V CDR1 and CDR2: ENHRY, SYGVKD. CDR3 nucleotide sequence: TGTGCCAGCAGCTTGGATTTGGCGGGGGGCCTCCAAGAGACCCAGTACTTC. Protein product: CASSLDLAGGLQETQYF.

V usage is TRBV20-1 and J usage is TRBJ1-5; 9 positions agree with TRBD1. The V gene's germline CDR1 is DFQATT and CDR2 SNEGSKA (reference sequence). J gave up 2 bases and V 6 bases, and 5 bases lay outside the gene matches. The CDR3 length is 14 residues. CDR3 bases: TGCAGTGCCTCGAGACAGGGGGGCAATCAGCCCCAGCATTTT. Residues: CSASRQGGNQPQHF.

On this clonotype: Given a much more abundant clone one base away, this may be a read error. This rearrangement joins TRBV24-1 to TRBJ1-2; the D gene is possibly TRBD1 (5 bases). Germline assignment: CDR1 KGHDR and CDR2 SFDVKD. The ends were cut back, 6 bases at V and 5 bases at J, with 15 bases in the middle. The CDR3 runs to 14 residues. The CDR3 nucleotides are TGTGCCACCAGTAATCCCGGGACGGCATATGGCTACACCTTC. It is translated as CATSNPGTAYGYTF.